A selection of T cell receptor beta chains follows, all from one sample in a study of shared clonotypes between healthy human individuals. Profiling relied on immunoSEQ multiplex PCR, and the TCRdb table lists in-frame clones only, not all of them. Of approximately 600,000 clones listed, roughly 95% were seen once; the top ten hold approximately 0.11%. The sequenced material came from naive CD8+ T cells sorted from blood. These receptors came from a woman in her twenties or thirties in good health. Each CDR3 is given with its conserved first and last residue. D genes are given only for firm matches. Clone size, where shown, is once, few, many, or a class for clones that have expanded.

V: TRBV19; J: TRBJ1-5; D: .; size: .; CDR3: CASSIDVGSGQPQHF; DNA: TGTGCCAGTAGTATAGATGTGGGTTCGGGACAGCCCCAGCATTTT
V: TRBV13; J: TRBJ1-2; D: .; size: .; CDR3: CASSTETGLHYGYTF; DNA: TGTGCCAGCAGCACCGAGACAGGCTTGCACTATGGCTACACCTTC
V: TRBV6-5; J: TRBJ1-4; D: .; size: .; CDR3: CASRQTEYTNEKLFF; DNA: TGTGCCAGCAGACAGACGGAATATACTAATGAAAAACTGTTTTTT
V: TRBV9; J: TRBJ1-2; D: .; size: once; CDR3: CASSAGGGPDWGYTF; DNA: TGTGCCAGCAGCGCCGGAGGGGGGCCGGACTGGGGCTACACCTTC
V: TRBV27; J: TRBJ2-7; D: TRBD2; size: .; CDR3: CASSLLLAGGPYEQYF; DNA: TGTGCCAGCAGTTTATTACTAGCGGGAGGGCCCTACGAGCAGTACTTC
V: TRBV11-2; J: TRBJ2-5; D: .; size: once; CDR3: CASSSADNQETQYF; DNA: TGTGCCAGCAGCTCGGCCGACAACCAAGAGACCCAGTACTTC
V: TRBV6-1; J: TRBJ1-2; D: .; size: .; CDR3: CASRGIGGYTF; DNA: TGTGCCAGCAGAGGGATTGGAGGCTACACCTTC
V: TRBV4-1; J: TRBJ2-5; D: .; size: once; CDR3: CASSQVQQETQYF; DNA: TGCGCCAGCAGCCAAGTACAGCAAGAGACCCAGTACTTC
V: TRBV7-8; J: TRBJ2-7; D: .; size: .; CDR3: CASSPAPGSYEQYF; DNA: TGTGCCAGCAGCCCAGCCCCTGGATCCTACGAGCAGTACTTC
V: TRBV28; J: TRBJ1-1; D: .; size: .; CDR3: CASSSPKERGNTEAFF; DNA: TGTGCCAGCAGTTCCCCGAAGGAGAGGGGGAACACTGAAGCTTTCTTT
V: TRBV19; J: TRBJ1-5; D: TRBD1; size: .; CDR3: CASSRQGDQPQHF; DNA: TGTGCCAGCTCCCGACAGGGGGATCAGCCCCAGCATTTT
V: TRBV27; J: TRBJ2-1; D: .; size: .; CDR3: CASSSGRSSYNEQFF; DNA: TGTGCCAGCAGCTCAGGACGGAGCTCCTACAATGAGCAGTTCTTC
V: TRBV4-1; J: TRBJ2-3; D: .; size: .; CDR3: CASSQDRAADTQYF; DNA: TGCGCCAGCAGCCAAGATCGTGCGGCAGATACGCAGTATTTT
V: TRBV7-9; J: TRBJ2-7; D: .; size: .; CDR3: CASSHPLASSYEQYF; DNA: TGTGCCAGCAGCCACCCTCTAGCTAGTTCCTACGAGCAGTACTTC
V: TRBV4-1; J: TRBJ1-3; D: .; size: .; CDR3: CASSRLRMGSGNTIYF; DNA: TGCGCCAGCAGCCGTCTCAGGATGGGCTCTGGAAACACCATATATTTT
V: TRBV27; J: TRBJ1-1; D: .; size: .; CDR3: CAAWRGGGEAFF; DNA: TGTGCCGCATGGAGGGGAGGGGGTGAAGCTTTCTTT
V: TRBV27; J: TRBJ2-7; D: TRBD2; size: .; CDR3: CASSLSSGTYEQYF; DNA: TGTGCCAGCAGTTTGAGTAGCGGGACTTACGAGCAGTACTTC
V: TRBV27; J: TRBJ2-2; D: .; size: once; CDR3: CASSLYAGELFF; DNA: TGTGCCAGCAGTTTATACGCCGGGGAGCTGTTTTTT
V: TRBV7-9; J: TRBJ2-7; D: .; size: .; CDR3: CASSPGGGLYEQYF; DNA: TGTGCCAGCAGCCCTGGAGGCGGCCTCTACGAGCAGTACTTC
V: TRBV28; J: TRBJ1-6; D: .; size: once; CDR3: CASSIGTDGSPLHF; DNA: TGTGCCAGCAGCATAGGGACCGACGGCTCACCCCTCCACTTT
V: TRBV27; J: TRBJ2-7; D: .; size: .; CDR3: CASTDGGGGGRSPNEQYF; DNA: TGTGCCAGCACCGACGGGGGAGGGGGCGGACGGTCTCCTAACGAGCAGTACTTC
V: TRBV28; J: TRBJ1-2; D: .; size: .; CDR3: CASSGLPGGGVLLYGYTF; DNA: TGTGCCAGCAGTGGCCTCCCTGGGGGAGGGGTTCTTCTTTATGGCTACACCTTC
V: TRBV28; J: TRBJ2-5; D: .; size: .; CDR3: CASSFHTRVETQYF; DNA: TGTGCCAGCAGCTTCCATACGAGGGTGGAGACCCAGTACTTC
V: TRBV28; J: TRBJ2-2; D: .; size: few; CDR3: CASSLRANTGELFF; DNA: TGTGCCAGCAGTTTAAGGGCGAACACCGGGGAGCTGTTTTTT
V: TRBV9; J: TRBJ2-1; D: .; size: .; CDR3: CASSLSGAPYNEQFF; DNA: TGTGCCAGCAGCCTAAGCGGAGCCCCCTACAATGAGCAGTTCTTC
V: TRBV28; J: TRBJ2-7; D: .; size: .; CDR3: CASSSRAPSSYEQYF; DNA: TGTGCCAGCAGTTCCCGCGCCCCTAGCTCCTACGAGCAGTACTTC
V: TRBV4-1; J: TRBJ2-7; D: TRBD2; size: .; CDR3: CASSSWTSGAYEQYF; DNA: TGCGCCAGCAGCTCCTGGACTAGCGGGGCCTACGAGCAGTACTTC
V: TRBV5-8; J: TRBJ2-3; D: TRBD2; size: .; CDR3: CASSQLAGVGDTQYF; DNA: TGTGCCAGCAGCCAGCTAGCGGGAGTGGGAGATACGCAGTATTTT
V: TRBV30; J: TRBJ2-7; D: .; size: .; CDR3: CAWSARGFEQYF; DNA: TGTGCCTGGAGTGCAAGGGGATTTGAGCAGTACTTC
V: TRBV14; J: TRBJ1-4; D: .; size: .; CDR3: CASSPEAYNEKLFF; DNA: TGTGCCAGCAGTCCCGAAGCCTATAATGAAAAACTGTTTTTT
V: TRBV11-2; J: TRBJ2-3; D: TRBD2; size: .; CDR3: CASTRLAGGLSTDTQYF; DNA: TGTGCCAGCACCCGACTAGCGGGAGGTCTTAGCACAGATACGCAGTATTTT
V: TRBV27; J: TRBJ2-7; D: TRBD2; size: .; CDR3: CATTSGTTDEQYF; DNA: TGTGCCACCACCTCCGGGACTACTGACGAGCAGTACTTC